The T cell receptor beta chain described here comes from a study of blood T cell repertoires in COVID-19. As for the study in general: The United States, Italy and Spain were the sources of the acute and convalescent COVID-19 samples. Nucleic acid was either cDNA or gDNA, and it came from T cells, B-cell-depleted T cells, or PBMCs.

The authors' processing: Estimates of nucleated cell counts were drawn from the amplification of reference gene primers. Sequencing was performed with immunoSEQ multiplex PCR; in TCRdb, only in-frame clones are kept and a portion is missing. V and J calls and clone size are given by that table; D and trimming were obtained from the DNA. The data show 85,000 to 130,000 clones, roughly 84% seen once. V was clipped by 6 bases and J by 0 bases, with 8 bases between them. Germline assignment: CDR1 SNHLY and CDR2 FYNNEI. This CDR3 spans 14 amino acids. The chain has TRBV2 and TRBJ2-2; D may be TRBD2 (6 bases). The sequenced sample consisted of peripheral blood. The sequence was collected from a man in his sixties with acute or convalescent COVID-19. CDR3 bases: TGTGCCAGCAGATGGGGGGCGAACACCGGGGAGCTGTTTTTT. Translation: CASRWGANTGELFF.